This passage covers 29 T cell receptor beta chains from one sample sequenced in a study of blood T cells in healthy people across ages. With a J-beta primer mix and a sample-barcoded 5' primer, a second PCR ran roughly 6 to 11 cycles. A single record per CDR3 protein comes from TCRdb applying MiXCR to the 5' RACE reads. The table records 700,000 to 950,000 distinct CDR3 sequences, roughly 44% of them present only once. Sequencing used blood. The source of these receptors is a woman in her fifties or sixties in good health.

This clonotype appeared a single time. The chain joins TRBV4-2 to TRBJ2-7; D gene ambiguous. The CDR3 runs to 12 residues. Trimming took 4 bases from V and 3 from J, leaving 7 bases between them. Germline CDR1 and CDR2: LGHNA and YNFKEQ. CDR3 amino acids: CASSRNGYEQYF. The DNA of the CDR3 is TGTGCCAGCAGCCGAAACGGCTACGAGCAGTACTTC.

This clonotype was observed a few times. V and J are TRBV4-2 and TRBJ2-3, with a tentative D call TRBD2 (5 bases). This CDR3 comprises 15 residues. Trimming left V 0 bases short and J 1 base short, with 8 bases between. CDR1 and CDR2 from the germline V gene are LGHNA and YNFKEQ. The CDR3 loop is CASSQESAGTDTQYF. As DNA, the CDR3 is TGTGCCAGCAGCCAAGAATCAGCGGGCACAGATACGCAGTATTTT.

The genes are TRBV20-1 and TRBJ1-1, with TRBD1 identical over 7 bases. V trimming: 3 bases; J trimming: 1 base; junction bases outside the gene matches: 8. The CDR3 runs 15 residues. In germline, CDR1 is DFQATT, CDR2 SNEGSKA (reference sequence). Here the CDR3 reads CSASDLRTGNTEAFF. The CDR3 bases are TGCAGTGCTAGTGACCTGAGGACAGGGAACACTGAAGCTTTCTTT.

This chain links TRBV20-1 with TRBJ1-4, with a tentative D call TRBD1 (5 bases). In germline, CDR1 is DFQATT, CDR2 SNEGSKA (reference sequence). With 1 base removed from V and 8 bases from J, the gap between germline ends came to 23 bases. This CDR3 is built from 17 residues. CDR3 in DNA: TGCAGTGCTAGAGGGAGCAGGGACCGAGTGTCGGGCGAAAAACTGTTTTTT. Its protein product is CSARGSRDRVSGEKLFF.

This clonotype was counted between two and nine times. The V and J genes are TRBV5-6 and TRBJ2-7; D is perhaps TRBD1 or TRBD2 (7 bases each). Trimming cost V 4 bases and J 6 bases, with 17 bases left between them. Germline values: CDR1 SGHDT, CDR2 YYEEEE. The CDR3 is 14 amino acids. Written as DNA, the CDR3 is TGTGCCAGCAGCACGGCAGGGGGGGGACTCGAGCAGTACTTC. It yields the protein CASSTAGGGLEQYF.

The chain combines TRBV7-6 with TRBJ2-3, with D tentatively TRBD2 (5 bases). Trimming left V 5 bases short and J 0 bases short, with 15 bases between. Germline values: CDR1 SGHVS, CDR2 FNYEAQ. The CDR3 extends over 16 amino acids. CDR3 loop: CASSLLGRTSTDTQYF. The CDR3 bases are TGTGCCAGCAGCCTGCTGGGCAGGACTAGCACAGATACGCAGTATTTT.

Here the CDR3 reads CASRIDREVGQFF. The CDR3, as DNA: TGCGCCAGCAGGATTGACAGGGAGGTTGGGCAGTTCTTC. V and J are TRBV5-1 and TRBJ2-1; D is perhaps TRBD1 (7 bases). Deletions cut 5 bases from V and 12 bases from J, with 18 bases between. The CDR3 is 13 amino acids. Germline-derived CDR1 and CDR2 are SGHRS and YFSETQ.

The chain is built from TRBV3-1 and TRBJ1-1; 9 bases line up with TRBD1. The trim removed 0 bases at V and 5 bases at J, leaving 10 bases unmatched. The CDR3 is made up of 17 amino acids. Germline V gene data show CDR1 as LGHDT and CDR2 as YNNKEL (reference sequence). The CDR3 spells CASSQEGFGQGFTEAFF. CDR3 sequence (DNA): TGTGCCAGCAGCCAAGAAGGGTTCGGACAGGGGTTTACTGAAGCTTTCTTT.

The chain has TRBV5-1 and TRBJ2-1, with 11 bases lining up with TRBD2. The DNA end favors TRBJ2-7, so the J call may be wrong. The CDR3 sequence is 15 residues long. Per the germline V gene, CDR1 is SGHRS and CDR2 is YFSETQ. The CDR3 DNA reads TGCGCCAGCAGCTTGGAAACTAGCGGGAGTGTGGAGCAGTACTTC. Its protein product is CASSLETSGSVEQYF.

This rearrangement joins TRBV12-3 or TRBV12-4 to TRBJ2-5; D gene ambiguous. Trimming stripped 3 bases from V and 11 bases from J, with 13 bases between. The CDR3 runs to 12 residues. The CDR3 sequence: CASSFGLASQYF. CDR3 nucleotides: TGTGCCAGCAGTTTCGGGTTAGCCAGTCAGTACTTC.

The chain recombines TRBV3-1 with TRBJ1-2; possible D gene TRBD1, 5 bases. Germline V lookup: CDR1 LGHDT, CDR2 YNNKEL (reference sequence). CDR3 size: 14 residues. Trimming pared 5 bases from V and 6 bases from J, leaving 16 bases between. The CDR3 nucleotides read TGTGCCAGCAGCTCCCGGTGGGGCACGGATGGCTACACCTTC. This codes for CASSSRWGTDGYTF.

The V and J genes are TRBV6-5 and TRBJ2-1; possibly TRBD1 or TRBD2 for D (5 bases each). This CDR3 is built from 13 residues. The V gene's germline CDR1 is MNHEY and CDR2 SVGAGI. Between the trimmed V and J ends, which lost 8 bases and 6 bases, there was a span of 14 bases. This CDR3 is CASRAGSSNEQFF. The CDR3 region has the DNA TGTGCCAGCCGGGCAGGGAGTAGCAATGAGCAGTTCTTC.

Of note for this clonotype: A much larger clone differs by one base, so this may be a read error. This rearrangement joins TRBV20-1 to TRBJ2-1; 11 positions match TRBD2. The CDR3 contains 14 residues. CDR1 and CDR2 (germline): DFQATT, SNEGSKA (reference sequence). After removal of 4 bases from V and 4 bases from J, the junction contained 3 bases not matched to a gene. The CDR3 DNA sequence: TGCAGTGCTAAAGGACTAGCGGGTTACAATGAGCAGTTCTTC. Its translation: CSAKGLAGYNEQFF.

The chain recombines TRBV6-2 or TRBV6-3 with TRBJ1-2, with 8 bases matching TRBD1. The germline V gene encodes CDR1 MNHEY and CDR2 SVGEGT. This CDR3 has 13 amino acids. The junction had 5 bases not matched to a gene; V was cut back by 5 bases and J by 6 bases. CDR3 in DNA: TGTGCCAGCAGTCGACAGGGGAGTGATGGCTACACCTTC. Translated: CASSRQGSDGYTF.

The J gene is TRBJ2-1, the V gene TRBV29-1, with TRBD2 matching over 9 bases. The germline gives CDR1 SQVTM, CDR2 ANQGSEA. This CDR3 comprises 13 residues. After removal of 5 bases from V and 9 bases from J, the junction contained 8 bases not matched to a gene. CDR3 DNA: TGCAGCGTTTCCTTGGGGACTAGCAGTGAGCAGTTCTTC. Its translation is CSVSLGTSSEQFF.

The CDR3 region has the DNA TGTGCCAGCAGTCAGACAGACATCTCCTACAATGAGCAGTTCTTC. It is translated as CASSQTDISYNEQFF. The chain combines TRBV28 with TRBJ2-1, with D possibly being TRBD1 (5 bases). Trimming stripped 5 bases from V and 0 bases from J, with 11 bases between. This CDR3 is built from 15 residues. Per germline, CDR1 MDHEN and CDR2 SYDVKM.

CDR3 coding DNA: TGTGCCAGCGGAGCAGGGAGCACAGATACGCAGTATTTT. Amino acid sequence: CASGAGSTDTQYF. The chain has TRBV7-2 and TRBJ2-3, with D possibly matching TRBD1 (5 bases). The V gene lost 8 bases and the J gene lost 0 bases, with 9 bases spanning the gap. Germline V lookup: CDR1 SGHTA, CDR2 FQGNSA. The CDR3 is 13 amino acids.

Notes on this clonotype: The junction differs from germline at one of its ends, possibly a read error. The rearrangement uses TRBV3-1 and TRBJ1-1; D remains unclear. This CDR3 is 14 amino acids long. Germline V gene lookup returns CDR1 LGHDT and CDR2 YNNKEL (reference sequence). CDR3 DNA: TGTGCCAGCGGCCAAGATCTAGGGAACACTGAAGCTTTCTTT. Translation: CASGQDLGNTEAFF.

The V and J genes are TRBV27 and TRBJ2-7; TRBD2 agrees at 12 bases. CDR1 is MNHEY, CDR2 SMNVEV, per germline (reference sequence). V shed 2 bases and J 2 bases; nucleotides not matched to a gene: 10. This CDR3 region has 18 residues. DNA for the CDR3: TGTGCCAGCAGTTTAGGCCTAGCGGGAGGGCCACAAACCTACGAGCAGTACTTC. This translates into CASSLGLAGGPQTYEQYF.

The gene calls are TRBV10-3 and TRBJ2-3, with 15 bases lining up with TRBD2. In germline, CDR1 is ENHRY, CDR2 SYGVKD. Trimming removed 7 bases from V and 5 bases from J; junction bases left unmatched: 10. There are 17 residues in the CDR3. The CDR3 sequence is CAINGLAGGPEVDTQYF. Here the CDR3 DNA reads TGTGCCATCAACGGACTAGCGGGAGGGCCAGAGGTAGATACGCAGTATTTT.

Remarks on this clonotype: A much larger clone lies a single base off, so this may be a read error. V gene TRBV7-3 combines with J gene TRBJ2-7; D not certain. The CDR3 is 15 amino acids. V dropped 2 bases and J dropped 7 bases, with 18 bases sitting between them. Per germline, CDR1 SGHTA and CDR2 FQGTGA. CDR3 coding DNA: TGTGCCAGCAGCTTATTCGGTGGCAGAGACAATGAGCAGTACTTC. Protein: CASSLFGGRDNEQYF.

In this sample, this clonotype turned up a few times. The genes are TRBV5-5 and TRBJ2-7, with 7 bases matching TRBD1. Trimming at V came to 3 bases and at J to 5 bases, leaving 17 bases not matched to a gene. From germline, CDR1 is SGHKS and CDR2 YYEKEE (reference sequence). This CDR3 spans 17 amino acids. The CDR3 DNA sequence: TGTGCCAGCAGCTCCTCAGGGGGAAGAACCACGCACCACGAGCAGTACTTC. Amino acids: CASSSSGGRTTHHEQYF. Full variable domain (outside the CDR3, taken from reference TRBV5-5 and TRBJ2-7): DAGVTQSPTHLIKTRGQQVTLRCSPISGHKSVSWYQQVLGQGPQFIFQYYEKEERGRGNFPDRFSARQFPNYSSELNVNALLLGDSALYLCASSSSGGRTTHHEQYFGPGTRLTVT.

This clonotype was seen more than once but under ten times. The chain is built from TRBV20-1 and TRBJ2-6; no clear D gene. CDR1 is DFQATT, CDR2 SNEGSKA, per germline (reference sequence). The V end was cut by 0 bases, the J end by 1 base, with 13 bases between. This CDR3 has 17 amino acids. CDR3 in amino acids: CSARDYGRWSGANVLTF. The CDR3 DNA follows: TGCAGTGCTAGAGATTACGGCAGGTGGTCTGGGGCCAACGTCCTGACTTTC.

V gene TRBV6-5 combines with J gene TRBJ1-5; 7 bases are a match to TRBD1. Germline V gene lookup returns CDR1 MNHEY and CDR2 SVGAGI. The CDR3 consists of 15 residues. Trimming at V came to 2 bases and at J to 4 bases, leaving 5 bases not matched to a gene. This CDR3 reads CASSYENRGNQPQHF. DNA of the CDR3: TGTGCCAGCAGTTACGAGAACAGGGGAAATCAGCCCCAGCATTTT.

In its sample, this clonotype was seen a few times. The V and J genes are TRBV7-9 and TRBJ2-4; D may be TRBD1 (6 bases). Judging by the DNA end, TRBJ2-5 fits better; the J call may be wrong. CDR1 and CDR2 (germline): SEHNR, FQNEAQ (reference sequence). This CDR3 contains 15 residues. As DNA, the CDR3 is TGTGCCAGCAGCTTAACAGGGCTGCGAGGGGAGACCCAGTACTTC. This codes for CASSLTGLRGETQYF.

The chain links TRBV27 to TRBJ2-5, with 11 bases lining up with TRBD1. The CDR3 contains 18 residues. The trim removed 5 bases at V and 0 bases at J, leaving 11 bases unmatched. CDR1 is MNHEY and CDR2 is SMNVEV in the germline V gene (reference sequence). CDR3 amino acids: CASSHRTGGPSYQETQYF. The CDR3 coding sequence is TGTGCCAGCAGTCACAGGACAGGGGGCCCTTCTTACCAAGAGACCCAGTACTTC.

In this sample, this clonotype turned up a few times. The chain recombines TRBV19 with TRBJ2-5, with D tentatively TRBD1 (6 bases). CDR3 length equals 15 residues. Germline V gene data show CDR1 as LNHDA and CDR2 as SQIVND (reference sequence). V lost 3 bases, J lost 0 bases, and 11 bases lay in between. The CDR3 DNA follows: TGTGCCAGTAGTATGGGGGCGGCGTACCAAGAGACCCAGTACTTC. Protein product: CASSMGAAYQETQYF.

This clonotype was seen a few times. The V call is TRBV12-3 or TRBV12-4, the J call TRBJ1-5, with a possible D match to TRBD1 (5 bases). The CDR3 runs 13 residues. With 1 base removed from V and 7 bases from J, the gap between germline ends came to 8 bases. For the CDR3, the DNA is TGTGCCAGCAGTTTAGAAGGGACGCAGCCCCAGCATTTT. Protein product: CASSLEGTQPQHF.

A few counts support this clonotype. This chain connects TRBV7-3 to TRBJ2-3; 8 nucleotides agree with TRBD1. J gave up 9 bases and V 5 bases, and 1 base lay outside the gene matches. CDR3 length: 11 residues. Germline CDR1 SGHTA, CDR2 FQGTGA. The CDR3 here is CASSPGGTQYF. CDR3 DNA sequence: TGTGCCAGCAGCCCAGGGGGCACGCAGTATTTT.